The 15 T cell receptor beta chains in this list originate from one sample, sequenced in a study of T cells in Graves' hyperthyroidism and ophthalmopathy. Amplification of TCR beta CDR3 regions used RNA as the template. Using the HTBI primer set, a first-round RT-PCR was run on the TCR CDR3. TCRdb reanalysed the multiplex PCR reads using MiXCR and keeps one entry per CDR3 protein. The sample includes hundreds of thousands of distinct CDR3 sequences, about 25% seen only once; the top ten take less than 75%. Sequences were obtained from blood. These receptors were obtained from a man aged 50 or older with Graves' hyperthyroidism.

This clonotype was counted many times. The V and J genes are TRBV2 and TRBJ1-2; 7 bases are a match to TRBD1. Per germline, CDR1 SNHLY and CDR2 FYNNEI. The V and J ends lost 5 bases and 2 bases, in that order; junction bases with no gene match: 5. This CDR3 region has 14 residues. The CDR3: CASSLDRLNYGYTF. CDR3 coding DNA: TGTGCCAGCAGTTTGGACAGGCTGAACTATGGCTACACCTTC.

This clonotype appeared many times. Sequence at one end of the junction differs from germline and may be a read error. The chain recombines TRBV29-1 with TRBJ2-5; D gene ambiguous. The CDR3 is 13 amino acids. Germline-derived CDR1 and CDR2 are SQVTM and ANQGSEA. Written as DNA, the CDR3 is TGCAGCGTCGAAGACTCTTACCAAGAGACCCAGTACTTC. Its translation is CSVEDSYQETQYF.

The chain recombines TRBV20-1 with TRBJ1-2; maybe TRBD1 (5 bases). Germline lookup yields CDR1 DFQATT and CDR2 SNEGSKA (reference sequence). V was pared by 0 bases and J by 6 bases, with 14 bases between. CDR3 length equals 14 residues. CDR3 sequence: CSAREAQGTDGYTF. The CDR3 coding sequence is TGCAGTGCTAGAGAGGCCCAGGGTACTGATGGCTACACCTTC.

In this sample, this clonotype turned up many times. The J gene is TRBJ2-1, the V gene TRBV2, with TRBD1 identical over 7 bases. With 7 bases clipped from V and 1 base from J, the junction kept 7 bases outside the gene matches. The CDR3 has 15 residues. The germline CDR1 and CDR2 sequences are SNHLY and FYNNEI. The CDR3 region has the DNA TGTGCCAGCACCATGACAGGGAGATCCTACAATGAGCAGTTCTTC. Translating it yields CASTMTGRSYNEQFF.

This clonotype was counted ten times or more. V and J are TRBV11-3 and TRBJ2-1; TRBD2 matches at 7 bases. The CDR3 totals 16 residues. CDR1 is SGHNT and CDR2 is YENEEA in the germline V gene. V shed 5 bases and J 4 bases; nucleotides not matched to a gene: 11. CDR3 protein: CASSRSIQRDYNEQFF. CDR3 bases: TGTGCCAGCAGCAGGTCTATCCAGCGGGATTACAATGAGCAGTTCTTC.

The CDR3 DNA is TGTGCCAGCAGCTTAGGGACGGTCTCTGGAAACACCATATATTTT. Amino acid sequence: CASSLGTVSGNTIYF. This chain uses TRBV11-2 with TRBJ1-3; D not certain. Germline values: CDR1 SGHAT, CDR2 FQNNGV. Between the trimmed V and J ends, which lost 1 base and 0 bases, there was a span of 7 bases. CDR3 length: 15 residues.

In this sample, this clonotype turned up a few times. The chain carries TRBV20-1 and TRBJ2-3; 7 positions match TRBD2. Germline trimming cut 2 bases from V and 1 base from J; bases unmatched to any gene: 6. CDR1 is DFQATT, CDR2 SNEGSKA, per germline (reference sequence). CDR3 size: 15 residues. In nucleotides, the CDR3 is TGCAGTGCTAGATCAGGACGGGGGGGCACAGATACGCAGTATTTT. It translates to CSARSGRGGTDTQYF.

There are many counts of this clonotype. The chain carries TRBV13 and TRBJ2-3, with D unresolved. This CDR3 spans 13 amino acids. CDR1 and CDR2 (germline): PRHDT, FYEKMQ (reference sequence). V shed 5 bases and J shed 4 bases, with 10 bases lying between them. CDR3 nucleotide sequence: TGTGCCAGCAGCACTATAACTGCAGATACGCAGTATTTT. Protein product: CASSTITADTQYF. The complete variable domain, with remaining parts taken from reference TRBV13 and TRBJ2-3, reads AAGVIQSPRHLIKEKRETATLKCYPIPRHDTVYWYQQGPGQDPQFLISFYEKMQSDKGSIPDRFSAQQFSDYHSELNMSSLELGDSALYFCASSTITADTQYFGPGTRLTVL.

This chain connects TRBV29-1 to TRBJ1-3, with a weak D call TRBD1 (6 bases). Germline V gene lookup returns CDR1 SQVTM and CDR2 ANQGSEA. This CDR3 is 15 amino acids long. V was trimmed by 4 bases and J by 4 bases, leaving 17 bases between them. Here the CDR3 reads CSVGGTGFSGNTIYF. The CDR3 DNA reads TGCAGCGTTGGAGGTACAGGGTTTTCAGGAAACACCATATATTTT.

This clonotype occurred once. This sequence joins TRBV2 and TRBJ2-7; 7 bases are shared with TRBD2. The CDR3 has 12 amino acids. Germline assignment: CDR1 SNHLY and CDR2 FYNNEI. V lost 10 bases to trimming and J lost 5 bases; unmatched junction nucleotides: 8. The CDR3 protein is CATASLANEQYF. In nucleotides, the CDR3 is TGTGCCACCGCCTCACTAGCGAACGAGCAGTACTTC.

The chain carries TRBV19 and TRBJ2-4; D unresolved. Looked up from germline, CDR1 is LNHDA and CDR2 is SQIVND (reference sequence). This CDR3 is built from 13 residues. Trimming removed 5 bases at V and 2 bases at J, with 7 bases between. The CDR3: CASSSDPKNIQYF. CDR3 in DNA: TGTGCCAGTAGTTCAGACCCCAAAAACATTCAGTACTTC.

J is TRBJ2-2 and V is TRBV18; D might be TRBD1 (6 bases). V shed 3 bases and J shed 5 bases, with 7 bases lying between them. The CDR3 sequence is 13 residues long. The germline CDR1 and CDR2 sequences are KGHSH and LQKENI. The CDR3 DNA sequence: TGTGCCAGCTCACCGGGGGCGACCGGGGAGCTGTTTTTT. It codes for CASSPGATGELFF.

A remark on this clonotype: With a much larger clone just one base away, this may be a read error. V gene TRBV27 combines with J gene TRBJ2-1; TRBD1 agrees at 7 bases. Per the germline V gene, CDR1 is MNHEY and CDR2 is SMNVEV (reference sequence). The CDR3 totals 15 residues. The CDR3 region is CASSPDRVSYNQQFF. CDR3 coding DNA: TGTGCCAGCAGTCCCGACAGGGTCTCCTACAATCAGCAGTTCTTC.

In its sample, this clonotype was seen a few times. The V and J genes are TRBV5-1 and TRBJ2-1; 9 bases match TRBD2. The J segment lost 4 bases and the V segment lost 3 bases, leaving 5 bases of the junction unmatched. Germline values: CDR1 SGHRS, CDR2 YFSETQ. The CDR3 has 15 amino acids. The CDR3 region is CASSSKTSGYNEQFF. As DNA, the CDR3 is TGCGCCAGCAGCTCTAAAACTAGCGGGTACAATGAGCAGTTCTTC.

This clonotype came up a few times. The chain carries TRBV7-2 and TRBJ1-2; D is perhaps TRBD1 (6 bases). The V end was cut by 5 bases, the J end by 13 bases, with 14 bases between. Germline V gene lookup returns CDR1 SGHTA and CDR2 FQGNSA. The length of the CDR3 is 11 residues. CDR3 DNA: TGTGCCAGCAGCCCTCTACAGGGACTCACCTTC. Protein sequence: CASSPLQGLTF.